A selection of T cell receptor beta chains follows, all from one sample in a study of CD8+CD57+ T cells in acquired aplastic anemia. From the reads, TCRdb called clonotypes with MiXCR, one entry per CDR3 protein. The profile shows roughly 80,000 distinct CDR3 sequences, approximately 45% of them singletons. Sequencing input: sorted CD4+, CD8+, or CD8+CD57+ T cells (not recorded which) from PBMCs. The source of these receptors is a human donor in good health, serving as a control. Each CDR3 is given with its conserved first and last residue. Each record gives: clone size, D gene, V gene, J gene, CDR3 protein, CDR3 DNA. A D gene is named only where the DNA matches it firmly. The size of a clone is reported for some rows only, either as once, few or many, or as a class for expanded clones.

>many|-|TRBV2|TRBJ1-2
CASSGVFDSHYGYTF
TGTGCCAGCAGTGGGGTGTTTGACAGTCACTATGGCTACACCTTC
>-|-|TRBV2|TRBJ1-2
CASSGEGYTF
TGTGCCAGCAGTGGAGAAGGCTACACCTTC
>many|-|TRBV2|TRBJ2-7
CASSEGQTYYEQYF
TGTGCCAGCAGTGAGGGGCAGACATACTACGAGCAGTACTTC
>-|-|TRBV5-1|TRBJ2-6
CASSYTGTGANVLTF
TGCGCCAGCAGCTACACAGGGACTGGGGCCAACGTCCTGACTTTC
>-|-|TRBV14|TRBJ2-1
CASSQGGADNEQFF
TGTGCCAGCAGCCAAGGGGGGGCCGACAATGAGCAGTTCTTC
>many|TRBD1|TRBV10-2|TRBJ2-3
CASSAGTAPFSSTDTQYF
TGCGCCAGCAGTGCCGGGACAGCTCCTTTTTCTAGCACAGATACGCAGTATTTT
>-|TRBD1|TRBV10-1|TRBJ2-2
CASSPRDRTLRAGTGELFF
TGCGCCAGCAGCCCCCGGGACAGGACCCTCCGGGCAGGTACCGGGGAGCTGTTTTTT
>-|TRBD1|TRBV19|TRBJ1-2
CAVKPTGTGLRGYTF
TGTGCCGTCAAGCCAACCGGGACAGGGCTGAGAGGCTACACCTTC
>once|TRBD1|TRBV10-3|TRBJ2-6
CAIFGQGISGANVLTF
TGTGCCATCTTCGGACAGGGGATCTCTGGGGCCAACGTCCTGACTTTC
>-|TRBD2|TRBV5-6|TRBJ2-7
CASSSTRSSSGSPYEQYF
TGTGCCAGCAGCTCTACCCGCTCTTCTAGCGGGAGTCCCTACGAGCAGTACTTC
>few|TRBD2|TRBV6-1|TRBJ2-5
CASSALAGGSETQYF
TGTGCCAGCAGTGCCCTAGCGGGAGGGTCGGAGACCCAGTACTTC
>many|-|TRBV29-1|TRBJ1-1
CSVEADTEAFF
TGCAGCGTTGAGGCAGACACTGAAGCTTTCTTT
>many|TRBD1|TRBV7-8|TRBJ2-5
CASSLEFGGQGFETQYF
TGTGCCAGCAGCTTAGAGTTCGGGGGACAGGGATTCGAGACCCAGTACTTC
>-|-|TRBV10-3|TRBJ2-3
CAISDSNSARRDTQYF
TGTGCCATCAGTGATTCGAATTCTGCGCGGCGAGATACGCAGTATTTT
>many|-|TRBV11-2|TRBJ2-7
CASSLGVGPYEQYF
TGTGCCAGCAGCTTAGGGGTGGGACCCTACGAGCAGTACTTC
>-|-|TRBV30|TRBJ2-5
CAWSHSIQETQYF
TGTGCCTGGTCTCACAGCATCCAAGAGACCCAGTACTTC
>-|TRBD1|TRBV19|TRBJ2-3
CASRVRGLADTQYF
TGTGCCAGTAGAGTCAGGGGGCTGGCAGATACGCAGTATTTT
>-|TRBD2|TRBV25-1|TRBJ2-3
CASGLAGFADTQYF
TGTGCCTCGGGACTAGCGGGATTCGCAGATACGCAGTATTTT
>-|-|TRBV10-3|TRBJ1-1
CAIRQGGMNTEAFF
TGTGCCATCAGACAGGGAGGGATGAACACTGAAGCTTTCTTT
>-|TRBD1|TRBV2|TRBJ1-2
CAGSRQGGYTF
TGTGCCGGTTCTCGACAGGGTGGCTACACCTTC
>many|-|TRBV7-9|TRBJ1-1
CASSLAQGTNTEAFF
TGTGCCAGCAGCTTAGCGCAGGGCACGAACACTGAAGCTTTCTTT
>-|TRBD1|TRBV19|TRBJ1-2
CASSPSGDRVGYTF
TGTGCCAGTAGTCCATCTGGGGACAGGGTTGGCTACACCTTC
>-|-|TRBV15|TRBJ1-1
CATSIPEGREAFF
TGTGCCACCAGCATCCCCGAGGGAAGGGAAGCTTTCTTT
>-|-|TRBV24-1|TRBJ2-3
CATSDGRPSTDTQYF
TGTGCCACCAGTGACGGCCGTCCGAGCACAGATACGCAGTATTTT
>many|TRBD1|TRBV11-2|TRBJ2-7
CASSLVGTDYEQYF
TGTGCCAGCAGCTTAGTTGGGACAGACTACGAGCAGTACTTC
>-|TRBD1|TRBV5-6|TRBJ1-1
CASSLGTGGIAFF
TGTGCCAGCAGCTTGGGGACAGGGGGTATTGCTTTCTTT
>many|-|TRBV5-1|TRBJ2-7
CASSPRGEQREQYF
TGCGCCAGCAGCCCCAGAGGAGAGCAGCGTGAGCAGTACTTC
>many|-|TRBV25-1|TRBJ2-3
CASSLQVAVATDTQYF
TGTGCCAGCAGCTTACAGGTAGCGGTTGCCACAGATACGCAGTATTTT
>-|TRBD1|TRBV12-3/TRBV12-4|TRBJ1-3
CASSLWDRGLAYSGNTIYF
TGTGCCAGCAGTTTATGGGACAGGGGGTTGGCATACTCTGGAAACACCATATATTTT
>many|TRBD1|TRBV2|TRBJ1-5
CASSTLGQGNQPQHF
TGTGCCAGCAGTACTCTAGGACAGGGCAATCAGCCCCAGCATTTT
>few|-|TRBV6-5|TRBJ1-6
CASSYSRPSSYNSPLHF
TGTGCCAGCAGTTACTCTAGGCCCAGCTCCTATAATTCACCCCTCCACTTT
>-|-|TRBV7-2|TRBJ2-5
CASSLVGPETQYF
TGTGCCAGCAGCTTAGTAGGTCCGGAGACCCAGTACTTC
>many|-|TRBV24-1|TRBJ1-5
CATSGAGALNQPQHF
TGTGCCACCAGTGGGGCAGGGGCACTCAATCAGCCCCAGCATTTT
>many|-|TRBV12-3/TRBV12-4|TRBJ2-7
CASGPLSRNEQYF
TGTGCCAGCGGCCCATTGTCTCGGAACGAGCAGTACTTC
>few|-|TRBV12-3/TRBV12-4|TRBJ2-5
CASSSSGGGETQYF
TGTGCCAGCAGTTCCTCAGGGGGGGGTGAGACCCAGTACTTC
>many|TRBD1|TRBV4-1|TRBJ2-7
CASSPRDRAGYEQYF
TGCGCCAGCAGCCCCCGGGACAGGGCCGGCTACGAGCAGTACTTC
>-|-|TRBV14|TRBJ2-1
CASSRTLYNEQFF
TGTGCCAGCAGCCGAACCCTTTACAATGAGCAGTTCTTC
>-|TRBD2|TRBV19|TRBJ2-3
CASRTSGSSDTQYF
TGTGCCAGTAGGACTAGCGGGAGTTCTGATACGCAGTATTTT
>-|-|TRBV10-3|TRBJ1-6
CAISGAAGQPLHF
TGTGCCATCAGTGGGGCGGCAGGTCAACCCCTCCACTTT
>-|TRBD2|TRBV7-4|TRBJ2-3
CASSLWVAGFRTDTQYF
TGTGCCAGCAGCTTATGGGTAGCGGGATTTAGGACAGATACGCAGTATTTT
>-|-|TRBV12-3/TRBV12-4|TRBJ2-5
CASIPSLGKTQYF
TGTGCCAGCATTCCTAGTCTTGGGAAGACCCAGTACTTC
>-|-|TRBV5-8|TRBJ1-6
CASSLVDPNSPLHF
TGTGCCAGCAGCTTGGTTGATCCCAATTCACCCCTCCACTTT
>few|-|TRBV14|TRBJ1-1
CASSLDSWNTEAFF
TGTGCCAGCAGCCTTGACAGTTGGAACACTGAAGCTTTCTTT
>many|-|TRBV7-6|TRBJ2-1
CASSPSLSGYSYNEQFF
TGTGCCAGCAGCCCGTCCCTAAGCGGATACTCCTACAATGAGCAGTTCTTC
>-|-|TRBV19|TRBJ2-1
CASSMLGGNEQFF
TGTGCCAGTAGTATGTTGGGGGGAAATGAGCAGTTCTTC
>many|-|TRBV12-3/TRBV12-4|TRBJ2-1
CASSSGREGDYNEQFF
TGTGCCAGCAGTTCGGGCAGGGAAGGGGACTACAATGAGCAGTTCTTC